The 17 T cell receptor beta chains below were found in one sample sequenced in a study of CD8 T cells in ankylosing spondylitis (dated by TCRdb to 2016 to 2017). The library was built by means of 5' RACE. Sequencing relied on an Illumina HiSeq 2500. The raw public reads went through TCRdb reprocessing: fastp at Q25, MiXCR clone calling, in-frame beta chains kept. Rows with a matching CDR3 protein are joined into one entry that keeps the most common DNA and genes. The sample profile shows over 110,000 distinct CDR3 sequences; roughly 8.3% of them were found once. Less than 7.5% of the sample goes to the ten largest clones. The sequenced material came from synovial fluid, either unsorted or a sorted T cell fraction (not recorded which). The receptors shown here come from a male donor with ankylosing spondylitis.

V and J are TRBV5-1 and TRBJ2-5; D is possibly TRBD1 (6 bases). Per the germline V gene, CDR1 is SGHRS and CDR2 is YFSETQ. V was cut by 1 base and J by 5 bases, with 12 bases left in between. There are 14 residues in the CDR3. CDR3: CASSLTGSGETQYF. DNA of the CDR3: TGCGCCAGCAGCTTGACAGGGTCGGGGGAGACCCAGTACTTC.

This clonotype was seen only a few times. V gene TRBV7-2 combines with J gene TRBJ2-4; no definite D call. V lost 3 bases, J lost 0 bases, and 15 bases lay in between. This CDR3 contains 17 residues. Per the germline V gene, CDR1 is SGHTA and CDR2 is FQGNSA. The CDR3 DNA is TGTGCCAGCAGCTTGGTGGGCAGTTATTTAGCCAAAAACATTCAGTACTTC. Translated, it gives CASSLVGSYLAKNIQYF.

CDR3 nucleotide sequence: TGTGCCAGCAGGGAGGTTAATTCACCCCTCCACTTT. Amino acids: CASREVNSPLHF. The V and J genes are TRBV6-5 and TRBJ1-6; D call uncertain. CDR3 size: 12 residues. The germline gives CDR1 MNHEY, CDR2 SVGAGI. Between the trimmed V and J ends, which lost 6 bases and 6 bases, there was a span of 6 bases.

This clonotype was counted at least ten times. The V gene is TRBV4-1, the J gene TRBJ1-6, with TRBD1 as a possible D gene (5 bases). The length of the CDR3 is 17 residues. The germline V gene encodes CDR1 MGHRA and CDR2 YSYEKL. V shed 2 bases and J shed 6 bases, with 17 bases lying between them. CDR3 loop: CASSQPDRGHTNSPLHF. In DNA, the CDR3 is TGCGCCAGCAGCCAACCCGACCGGGGCCATACTAATTCACCCCTCCACTTT.

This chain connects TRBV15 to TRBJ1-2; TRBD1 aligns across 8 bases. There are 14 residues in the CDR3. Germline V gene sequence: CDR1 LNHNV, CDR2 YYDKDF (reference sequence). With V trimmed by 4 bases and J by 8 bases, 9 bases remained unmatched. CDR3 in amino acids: CATSTRTTGVGYTF. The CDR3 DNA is TGTGCCACCAGCACACGGACGACAGGGGTCGGCTACACCTTC.

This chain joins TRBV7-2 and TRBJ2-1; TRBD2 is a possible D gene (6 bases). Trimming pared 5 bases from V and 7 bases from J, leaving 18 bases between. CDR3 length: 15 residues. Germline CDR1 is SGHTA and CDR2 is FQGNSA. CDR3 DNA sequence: TGTGCCAGCAGCGCCGGGTATACTGGGGGGAATGAGCAGTTCTTC. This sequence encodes CASSAGYTGGNEQFF.

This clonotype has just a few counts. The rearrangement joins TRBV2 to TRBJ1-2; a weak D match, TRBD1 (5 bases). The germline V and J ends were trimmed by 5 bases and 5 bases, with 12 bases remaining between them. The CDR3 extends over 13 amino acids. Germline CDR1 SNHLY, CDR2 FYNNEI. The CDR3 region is CASSYTGEYGYTF. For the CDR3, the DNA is TGTGCCAGCAGTTATACAGGAGAGTATGGCTACACCTTC.

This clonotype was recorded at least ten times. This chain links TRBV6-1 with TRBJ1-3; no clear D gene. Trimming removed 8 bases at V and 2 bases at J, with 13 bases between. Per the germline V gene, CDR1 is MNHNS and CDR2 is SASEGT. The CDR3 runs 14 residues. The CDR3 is CASGRGLPGNTIYF. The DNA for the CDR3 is TGTGCCAGCGGCCGGGGTTTGCCTGGAAACACCATATATTTT.

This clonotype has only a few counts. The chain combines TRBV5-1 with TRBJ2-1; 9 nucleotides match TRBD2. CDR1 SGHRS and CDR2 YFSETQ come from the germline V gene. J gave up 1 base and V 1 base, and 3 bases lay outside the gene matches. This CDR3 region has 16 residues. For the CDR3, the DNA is TGCGCCAGCAGCTTGTCAAGCGGGGGGTCCTACAATGAGCAGTTCTTC. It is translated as CASSLSSGGSYNEQFF.

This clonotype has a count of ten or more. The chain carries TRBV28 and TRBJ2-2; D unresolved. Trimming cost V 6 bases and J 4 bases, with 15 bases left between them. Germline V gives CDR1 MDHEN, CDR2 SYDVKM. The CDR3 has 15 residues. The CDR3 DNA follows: TGTGCCAGCAGCTCTAGGAGCCGGTCCACCGGGGAGCTGTTTTTT. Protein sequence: CASSSRSRSTGELFF. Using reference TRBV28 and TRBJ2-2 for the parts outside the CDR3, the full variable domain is DVKVTQSSRYLVKRTGEKVFLECVQDMDHENMFWYRQDPGLGLRLIYFSYDVKMKEKGDIPEGYSVSREKKERFSLILESASTNQTSMYLCASSSRSRSTGELFFGEGSRLTVL.

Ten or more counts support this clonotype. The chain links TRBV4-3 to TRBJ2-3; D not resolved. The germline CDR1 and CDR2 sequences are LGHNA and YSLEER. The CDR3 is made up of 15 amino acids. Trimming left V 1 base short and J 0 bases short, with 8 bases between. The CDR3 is CASSQAALSTDTQYF. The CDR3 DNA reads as TGCGCCAGCAGCCAAGCTGCGCTTAGCACAGATACGCAGTATTTT.

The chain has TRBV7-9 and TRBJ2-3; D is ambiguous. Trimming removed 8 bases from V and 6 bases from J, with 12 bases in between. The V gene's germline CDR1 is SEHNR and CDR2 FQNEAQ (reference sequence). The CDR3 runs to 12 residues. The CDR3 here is CASVPLWDTQYF. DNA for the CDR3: TGTGCCAGCGTACCGCTCTGGGATACGCAGTATTTT.

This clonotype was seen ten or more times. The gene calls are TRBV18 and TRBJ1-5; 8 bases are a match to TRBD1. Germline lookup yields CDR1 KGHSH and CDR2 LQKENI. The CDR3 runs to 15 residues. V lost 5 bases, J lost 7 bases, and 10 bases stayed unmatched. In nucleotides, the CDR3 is TGTGCCAGCTCATCCGGGTCTAACAGGGGGCAGCCCCAGCATTTT. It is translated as CASSSGSNRGQPQHF.

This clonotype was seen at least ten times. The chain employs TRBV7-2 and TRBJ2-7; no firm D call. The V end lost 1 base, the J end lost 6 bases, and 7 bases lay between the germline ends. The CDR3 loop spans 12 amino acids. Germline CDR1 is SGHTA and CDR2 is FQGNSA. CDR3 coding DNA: TGTGCCAGCAGCTTAGATGGAGTCGAGCAGTACTTC. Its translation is CASSLDGVEQYF.

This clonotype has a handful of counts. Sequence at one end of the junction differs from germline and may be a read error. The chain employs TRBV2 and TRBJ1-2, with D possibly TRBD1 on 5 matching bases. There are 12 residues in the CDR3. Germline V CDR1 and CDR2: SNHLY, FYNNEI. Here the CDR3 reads CASSVQGASPGF. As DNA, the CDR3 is TGTGCCAGCAGTGTTCAGGGCGCATCCCCCGGCTTC.

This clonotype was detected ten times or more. The chain's CDR3 is CASSEIRRNTIYF. Here the CDR3 DNA reads TGTGCCAGCAGTGAAATTCGTAGAAACACCATATATTTT. This chain links TRBV6-1 with TRBJ1-3; D unresolved. The CDR3 sequence is 13 residues long. Germline V lookup: CDR1 MNHNS, CDR2 SASEGT. Trimming took 2 bases from V and 5 from J, leaving 7 bases between them.

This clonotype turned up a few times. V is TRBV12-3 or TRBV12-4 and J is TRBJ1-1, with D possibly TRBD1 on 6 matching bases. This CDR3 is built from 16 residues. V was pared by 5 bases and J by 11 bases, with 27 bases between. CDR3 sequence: CASSPPYLAGPRGAFF. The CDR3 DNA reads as TGTGCCAGCAGTCCACCTTACCTCGCAGGGCCGAGGGGGGCTTTCTTT.